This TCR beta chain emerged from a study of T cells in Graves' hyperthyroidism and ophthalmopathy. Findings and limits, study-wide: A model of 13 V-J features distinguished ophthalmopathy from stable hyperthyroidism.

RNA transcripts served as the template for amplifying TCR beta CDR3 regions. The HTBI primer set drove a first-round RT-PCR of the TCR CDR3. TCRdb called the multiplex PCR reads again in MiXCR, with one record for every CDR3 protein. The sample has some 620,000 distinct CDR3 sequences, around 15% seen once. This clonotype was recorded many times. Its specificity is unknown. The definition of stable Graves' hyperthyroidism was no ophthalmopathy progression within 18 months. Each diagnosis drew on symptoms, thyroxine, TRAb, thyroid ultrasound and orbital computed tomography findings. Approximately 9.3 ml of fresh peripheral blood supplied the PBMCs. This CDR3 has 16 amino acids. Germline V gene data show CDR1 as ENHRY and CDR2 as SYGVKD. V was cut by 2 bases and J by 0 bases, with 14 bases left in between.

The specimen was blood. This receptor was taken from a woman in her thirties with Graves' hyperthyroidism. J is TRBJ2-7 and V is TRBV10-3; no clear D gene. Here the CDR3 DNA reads TGTGCCATCAGTGAGGGTAACGTCGGCAGCTCCTACGAGCAGTACTTC. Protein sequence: CAISEGNVGSSYEQYF.